This T cell receptor beta chain derives from a study of T-cell memory formation after mild COVID-19. This clonotype was detected only a few times. The 5'RACE method, run with constant-segment primers, produced TCR alpha and TCR beta cDNA libraries (carrying sample barcodes and UMIs). One entry per CDR3 protein, called by TCRdb with MiXCR from the 5' RACE reads. There are 49,000 or so distinct CDR3 sequences in the sample; approximately 6.6% occur only once, and roughly 1.4% lies in the top ten. The sample was PBMCs or a T cell subset sorted from them (not recorded which). This TCR derives from a man between 18 and 29 years old who had mild COVID-19 (a few samples of this study predate the infection). Cell type and time point are not known.

The CDR3 bases are TGTGCCAGCACCAACAGGGGGGGCGAGCAGTTCTTC. Translating gives CASTNRGGEQFF. The chain uses TRBV6-5 and TRBJ2-1; D is perhaps TRBD1 (8 bases). The length of the CDR3 is 12 residues. Germline V gene data show CDR1 as MNHEY and CDR2 as SVGAGI. V was trimmed by 7 bases and J by 10 bases, leaving 14 bases between them.